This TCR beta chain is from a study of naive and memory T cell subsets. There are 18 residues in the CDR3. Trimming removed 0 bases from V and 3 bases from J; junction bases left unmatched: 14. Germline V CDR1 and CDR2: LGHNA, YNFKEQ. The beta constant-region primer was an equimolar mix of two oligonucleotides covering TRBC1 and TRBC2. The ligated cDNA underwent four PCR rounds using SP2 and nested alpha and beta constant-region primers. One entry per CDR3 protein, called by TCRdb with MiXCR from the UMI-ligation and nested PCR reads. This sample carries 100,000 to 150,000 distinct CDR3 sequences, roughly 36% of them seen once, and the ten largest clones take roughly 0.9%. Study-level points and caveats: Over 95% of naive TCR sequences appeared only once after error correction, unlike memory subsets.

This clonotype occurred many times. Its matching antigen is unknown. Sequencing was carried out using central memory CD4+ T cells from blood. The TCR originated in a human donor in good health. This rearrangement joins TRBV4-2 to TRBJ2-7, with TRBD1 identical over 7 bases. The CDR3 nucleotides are TGTGCCAGCAGCCAAGATAGGAGGACCACACAGGGGTTCTACGAGCAGTACTTC. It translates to CASSQDRRTTQGFYEQYF.